Each of the 14 T cell receptor beta chains below was sequenced from the same sample in a study of early T cells in non-severe SARS-CoV-2 infection. TCRdb reprocessed the 5' RACE reads via MiXCR and lists one record per CDR3 protein. The table shows 48,000 or so distinct CDR3 sequences, with under 15% occurring only once. The sequenced sample consisted of whole blood. The receptor source for this set is an adult who was a healthcare worker with PCR-confirmed SARS-CoV-2 infection or an uninfected control (not recorded which).

The chain is built from TRBV20-1 and TRBJ1-3; maybe TRBD1 (5 bases). Germline V gene lookup returns CDR1 DFQATT and CDR2 SNEGSKA (reference sequence). The CDR3 covers 15 residues. The germline V and J ends were trimmed by 6 bases and 3 bases, with 18 bases remaining between them. The CDR3 reads CSAPRIGAGGNTIYF. The CDR3 DNA reads TGCAGTGCCCCCCGGATAGGGGCGGGTGGAAACACCATATATTTT.

V gene TRBV6-5 combines with J gene TRBJ1-6, with D uncertain. The V gene's germline CDR1 is MNHEY and CDR2 SVGAGI. V shed 4 bases and J shed 14 bases, with 12 bases lying between them. This CDR3 is built from 12 residues. CDR3 residues: CASSSPATALHF. The DNA of the CDR3 is TGTGCCAGCAGTTCCCCAGCAACAGCCCTCCACTTT.

The CDR3 protein is CASSQPLGYRDTQYF. The CDR3 nucleotides read TGTGCCAGCTCCCAGCCCTTAGGGTACCGAGATACGCAGTATTTT. The chain couples TRBV27 to TRBJ2-3; D remains unclear. The germline V gene encodes CDR1 MNHEY and CDR2 SMNVEV (reference sequence). This CDR3 comprises 15 residues. Trimming took 8 bases from V and 5 from J, leaving 20 bases between them.

The chain joins TRBV7-3 to TRBJ2-6; 8 bases fit TRBD1. The germline CDR1 and CDR2 sequences are SGHTA and FQGTGA. The V and J ends lost 7 bases and 0 bases, in that order; junction bases with no gene match: 8. The CDR3 loop spans 17 amino acids. Here the CDR3 reads CASTRGQAVSGANVLTF. CDR3 bases: TGTGCCAGCACACGGGGACAGGCGGTCTCTGGGGCCAACGTCCTGACTTTC.

V and J are TRBV5-1 and TRBJ1-1; 7 bases agree with TRBD1. V was clipped by 3 bases and J by 0 bases; unmatched bases: 5. This CDR3 is built from 15 residues. Germline assignment: CDR1 SGHRS and CDR2 YFSETQ. Here the CDR3 DNA reads TGCGCCAGCAGCTGGGGGACAGCCTTGAACACTGAAGCTTTCTTT. Translating gives CASSWGTALNTEAFF.

This clonotype was observed at least ten times. The V gene is TRBV9, the J gene TRBJ1-5; 10 nucleotides line up with TRBD1. The CDR3 consists of 15 residues. The germline V gene has CDR1 SGDLS and CDR2 YYNGEE. V dropped 4 bases and J dropped 4; count of bases not matched to a gene: 5. CDR3 sequence reads: CASSPGQGGNQPQHF. The CDR3 region has the DNA TGTGCCAGCAGCCCCGGACAGGGGGGTAATCAGCCCCAGCATTTT.

Worth noting for this clonotype: A read error may be the cause here, since a much bigger clone is one base away. V and J are TRBV7-2 and TRBJ2-3; TRBD2 matches at 12 bases. J lost 4 bases, V lost 5 bases, and 13 bases had no gene match. Germline lookup yields CDR1 SGHTA and CDR2 FQGNSA. This CDR3 region has 18 residues. The CDR3 nucleotides read TGTGCCAGCAGCCCTCGTCTAGCGGGGGGGCATCATGCAGATACGCAGTATTTT. This translates into CASSPRLAGGHHADTQYF.

Many counts were recorded for this clonotype. V gene TRBV10-3 combines with J gene TRBJ2-5, with TRBD2 as a possible D gene (7 bases). This CDR3 contains 13 residues. Germline V gives CDR1 ENHRY, CDR2 SYGVKD. Between the trimmed V and J ends, which lost 6 bases and 4 bases, there was a span of 12 bases. The CDR3 DNA sequence: TGTGCCATCAGCAACAGGGAGGGAGAGACCCAGTACTTC. Translated, it gives CAISNREGETQYF.

To note about this clonotype: The junction departs from germline at one end; a sequencing error may be responsible. The rearrangement uses TRBV7-2 and TRBJ2-6; D might be TRBD1 (5 bases). Per the germline V gene, CDR1 is SGHTA and CDR2 is FQGNSA. The CDR3 runs to 16 residues. CDR3 protein: CASSLVSQAGANVLTF. The CDR3 DNA is TGTGCGAGCAGCTTAGTCTCACAGGCTGGGGCCAACGTCCTGACTTTC. Full variable domain (outside the CDR3, taken from reference TRBV7-2 and TRBJ2-6): GAGVSQSPSNKVTEKGKDVELRCDPISGHTALYWYRQSLGQGLEFLIYFQGNSAPDKSGLPSDRFSAERTGGSVSTLTIQRTQQEDSAVYLCASSLVSQAGANVLTFGAGSRLTVL.

The chain couples TRBV2 to TRBJ1-6, with D perhaps TRBD1 (5 bases). Trimming left V 1 base short and J 7 bases short, with 11 bases between. The CDR3 contains 15 residues. The germline V gene encodes CDR1 SNHLY and CDR2 FYNNEI. This CDR3 reads CASSEVGGVNSPLHF. The CDR3 DNA reads TGTGCCAGCAGTGAAGTGGGAGGGGTCAATTCACCCCTCCACTTT.

The chain carries TRBV27 and TRBJ2-7; no firm D call. CDR1 MNHEY and CDR2 SMNVEV come from the germline V gene (reference sequence). The CDR3 extends over 14 amino acids. V dropped 5 bases and J dropped 7 bases, with 18 bases sitting between them. Here the CDR3 DNA reads TGTGCCAGCAGTCCCCACGGGCGGTCCTCGGAGCAGTACTTC. Protein product: CASSPHGRSSEQYF.

As to this clonotype: One end of the junction fails to match germline, which may point to a read error. V gene TRBV7-2 combines with J gene TRBJ2-7, with 8 bases matching TRBD2. This CDR3 region has 15 residues. Germline CDR1 reads SGHTA; CDR2 reads FQGNSA. CDR3 DNA: TGTGCCAGCAGCTTCAAGCGGGGGCCGAACTACGAGCGGTACTTC. Protein: CASSFKRGPNYERYF.

The CDR3 bases are TGCGCCAGCAGCACCCTACAAGGGAGCTCCTACAATGAGCAGTTCTTC. Protein: CASSTLQGSSYNEQFF. This chain connects TRBV5-1 to TRBJ2-1, with TRBD2 as a possible D gene (5 bases). The CDR3 has 16 amino acids. Per the germline V gene, CDR1 is SGHRS and CDR2 is YFSETQ. Trimming cost V 4 bases and J 0 bases, with 14 bases left between them.

This clonotype was counted at least ten times. The chain has TRBV5-4 and TRBJ1-1, with 7 positions matching TRBD1. The CDR3 loop spans 16 amino acids. Germline CDR1 reads SGHNT; CDR2 reads YYREEE (reference sequence). Germline trimming cut 4 bases from V and 1 base from J; bases unmatched to any gene: 10. The CDR3 reads CASSAKDRFSNTEAFF. DNA of the CDR3: TGTGCCAGCAGCGCCAAGGACAGGTTCTCGAACACTGAAGCTTTCTTT.